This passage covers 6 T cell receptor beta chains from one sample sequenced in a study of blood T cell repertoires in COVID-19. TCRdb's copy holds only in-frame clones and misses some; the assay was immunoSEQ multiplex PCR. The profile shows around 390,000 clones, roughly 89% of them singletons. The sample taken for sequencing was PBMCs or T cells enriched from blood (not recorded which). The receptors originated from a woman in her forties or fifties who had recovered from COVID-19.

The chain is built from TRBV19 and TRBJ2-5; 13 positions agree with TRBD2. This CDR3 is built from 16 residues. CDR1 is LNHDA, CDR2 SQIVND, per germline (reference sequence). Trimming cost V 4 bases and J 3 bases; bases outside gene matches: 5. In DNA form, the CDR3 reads TGTGCCAGTAGTAGATTGGGACTAGCGGGGAAAGAGACCCAGTACTTC. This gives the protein CASSRLGLAGKETQYF.

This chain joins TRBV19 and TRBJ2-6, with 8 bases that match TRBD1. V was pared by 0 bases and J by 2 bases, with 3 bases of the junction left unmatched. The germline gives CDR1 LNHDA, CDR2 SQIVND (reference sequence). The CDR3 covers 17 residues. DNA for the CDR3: TGTGCCAGTAGTATAGATGGGACAGGCGCTGGGGCCAACGTCCTGACTTTC. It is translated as CASSIDGTGAGANVLTF.

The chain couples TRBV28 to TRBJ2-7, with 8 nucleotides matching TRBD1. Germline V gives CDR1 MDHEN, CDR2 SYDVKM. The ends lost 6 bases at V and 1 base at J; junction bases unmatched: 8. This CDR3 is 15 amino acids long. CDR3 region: CASSPTGGISYEQYF. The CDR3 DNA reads TGTGCCAGCAGCCCTACAGGGGGTATTTCCTACGAGCAGTACTTC.

The DNA for the CDR3 is TGTGCCTGGAGTGACAGCCGTAAGCAGTACTTC. Amino acid sequence: CAWSDSRKQYF. The chain uses TRBV30 and TRBJ2-7; D is ambiguous. The V end lost 1 base, the J end lost 8 bases, and 9 bases lay between the germline ends. This CDR3 has 11 residues. CDR1 and CDR2 from the germline V gene are GTSNPN and SVGIG (reference sequence). The whole variable domain, filled in from reference TRBV30 and TRBJ2-7, reads SQTIHQWPATLVQPVGSPLSLECTVEGTSNPNLYWYRQAAGRGLQLLFYSVGIGQISSEVPQNLSASRPQDRQFILSSKKLLLSDSGFYLCAWSDSRKQYFGPGTRLTVT.

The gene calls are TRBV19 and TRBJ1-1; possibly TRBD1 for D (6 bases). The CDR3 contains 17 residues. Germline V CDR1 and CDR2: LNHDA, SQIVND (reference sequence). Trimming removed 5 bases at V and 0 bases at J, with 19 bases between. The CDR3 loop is CASSLRTDPRMNTEAFF. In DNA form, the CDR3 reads TGTGCCAGTAGTTTAAGGACAGACCCAAGAATGAACACTGAAGCTTTCTTT.

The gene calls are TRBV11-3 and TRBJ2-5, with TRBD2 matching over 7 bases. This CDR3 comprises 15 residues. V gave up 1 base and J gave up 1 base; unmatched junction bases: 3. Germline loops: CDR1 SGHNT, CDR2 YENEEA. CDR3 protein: CASSLGGLSQETQYF. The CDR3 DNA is TGTGCCAGCAGCTTAGGGGGACTATCCCAAGAGACCCAGTACTTC. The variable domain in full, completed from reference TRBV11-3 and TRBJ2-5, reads EAGVVQSPRYKIIEKKQPVAFWCNPISGHNTLYWYLQNLGQGPELLIRYENEEAVDDSQLPKDRFSAERLKGVDSTLKIQPAELGDSAVYLCASSLGGLSQETQYFGPGTRLLVL.